The 29 T cell receptor beta chains below all came from one sample that was sequenced in a study of blood T cells in healthy people across ages. For the second PCR, which ran for roughly 6 to 11 cycles, a sample-barcoded 5' primer and a J-beta primer mix were used. TCRdb itself ran the 5' RACE reads through MiXCR, one entry per CDR3 protein. The sample records about 1.8 million distinct CDR3 sequences, 49% being singletons. Sample: blood. These receptors were obtained from a woman aged 40 to 49 in good health.

Comment on this clonotype: The junction and the germline gene differ at one end; a read error may be behind it. V gene TRBV13 combines with J gene TRBJ2-1; TRBD1 or TRBD2 may be the D gene (5 bases each). Germline V CDR1 and CDR2: PRHDT, FYEKMQ (reference sequence). The CDR3 runs 15 residues. CDR3 bases: TGTGTCAGCGGCTCCCGGGACGGGACCTACAATGAGCAGTTCTTC. Translating gives CVSGSRDGTYNEQFF. The full variable domain, its missing parts supplied by reference TRBV13 and TRBJ2-1, is AAGVIQSPRHLIKEKRETATLKCYPIPRHDTVYWYQQGPGQDPQFLISFYEKMQSDKGSIPDRFSAQQFSDYHSELNMSSLELGDSALYFCVSGSRDGTYNEQFFGPGTRLTVL.

This chain joins TRBV5-1 and TRBJ2-5; D is perhaps TRBD1 or TRBD2 (6 bases each). Germline V CDR1 and CDR2: SGHRS, YFSETQ. V was shortened by 8 bases and J by 0 bases, with 17 bases between the two germline ends. The CDR3 length is 15 residues. The CDR3 bases are TGCGCCAGTGGGGGGCGGCCGCAAAACCAAGAGACCCAGTACTTC. Translated: CASGGRPQNQETQYF.

This chain connects TRBV2 to TRBJ2-1, with D maybe TRBD1 (6 bases). V lost 4 bases and J 9 bases, leaving 22 bases between the germline ends. Germline V gives CDR1 SNHLY, CDR2 FYNNEI. This CDR3 comprises 16 residues. CDR3 in DNA: TGTGCCAGCAGTGCCCATCCGGGACAAGGGTCCGGTGAGCAGTTCTTC. Protein product: CASSAHPGQGSGEQFF.

The V and J genes are TRBV28 and TRBJ2-3; 7 positions agree with TRBD1. Per germline, CDR1 MDHEN and CDR2 SYDVKM. Germline trimming cut 6 bases from V and 5 bases from J; bases unmatched to any gene: 8. This CDR3 is built from 14 residues. CDR3 nucleotides: TGTGCCAGCAGGTCAGGGGGACGTCAAGATACGCAGTATTTT. It encodes CASRSGGRQDTQYF.

Only a few counts were recorded for this clonotype. The chain couples TRBV5-6 to TRBJ2-7; 9 nucleotides match TRBD1. The J segment lost 1 base and the V segment lost 4 bases, leaving 6 bases of the junction unmatched. Germline V CDR1 and CDR2: SGHDT, YYEEEE. The CDR3 covers 15 residues. The CDR3 reads CASSASGTGSYEQYF. CDR3 DNA sequence: TGTGCCAGCAGCGCATCCGGGACAGGGTCCTACGAGCAGTACTTC.

The V gene is TRBV4-3, the J gene TRBJ2-5, with 7 bases matching TRBD1. The trim removed 0 bases at V and 4 bases at J, leaving 5 bases unmatched. The CDR3 spans 15 residues. Looked up from germline, CDR1 is LGHNA and CDR2 is YSLEER. In DNA, the CDR3 is TGCGCCAGCAGCCAAGATCAGACAGGGAGAGAGACCCAGTACTTC. It yields the protein CASSQDQTGRETQYF.

This clonotype was observed a few times. The chain joins TRBV12-3 or TRBV12-4 to TRBJ2-7; 10 bases align to TRBD1. The CDR3 spans 14 residues. The V gene end was trimmed by 3 bases and the J gene end by 6 bases; junction bases not matched to a gene: 5. CDR3 loop: CASSFGTGVGEQYF. CDR3 sequence (DNA): TGTGCCAGCAGTTTTGGGACAGGGGTGGGCGAGCAGTACTTC.

The genes are TRBV4-1 and TRBJ1-1; the match to TRBD1 covers 10 bases. Unmatched junction bases numbered 3, after V lost 4 bases and J lost 10 bases. Germline lookup yields CDR1 MGHRA and CDR2 YSYEKL. The CDR3 length is 12 residues. Written as DNA, the CDR3 is TGCGCCAGCAGCCTGGACAGGGGGTCAGCTTTCTTT. This encodes CASSLDRGSAFF.

This clonotype has a handful of counts. This rearrangement joins TRBV20-1 to TRBJ2-7; the D gene is possibly TRBD1 (6 bases). V lost 5 bases to trimming and J lost 7 bases, with 21 bases between them. Germline lookup yields CDR1 DFQATT and CDR2 SNEGSKA (reference sequence). The CDR3 consists of 14 residues. The CDR3 nucleotides read TGCAGTGCTCGCAAGACTGGACAGAGGGGGGAGCAGTACTTC. Residues: CSARKTGQRGEQYF.

The genes are TRBV28 and TRBJ2-1; D is ambiguous. Germline CDR1 MDHEN, CDR2 SYDVKM. Trimming took off 3 bases at V and 9 bases at J, with 9 bases between the two ends. This CDR3 region has 12 residues. The CDR3 sequence is CASSFGSREQFF. CDR3 nucleotide sequence: TGTGCCAGCAGTTTCGGGTCTCGTGAGCAGTTCTTC.

The chain couples TRBV28 to TRBJ2-7; the D is unclear. CDR1 is MDHEN, CDR2 SYDVKM, per germline. Trimming removed 3 bases at V and 3 bases at J, with 12 bases between. This CDR3 has 14 amino acids. This CDR3 reads CASSLEGLFYEQYF. Here the CDR3 DNA reads TGTGCCAGCAGTTTGGAAGGGCTCTTCTACGAGCAGTACTTC.

The chain has TRBV4-1 and TRBJ2-3; D gene ambiguous. CDR3 length equals 12 residues. V gave up 3 bases and J gave up 6 bases, with 7 bases separating them. The V gene's germline CDR1 is MGHRA and CDR2 YSYEKL. This CDR3 is CASSHPRDTQYF. The DNA of the CDR3 is TGCGCCAGCAGCCACCCGAGGGATACGCAGTATTTT.

The gene calls are TRBV7-2 and TRBJ2-5, with a weak D call TRBD1 (6 bases). Germline V lookup: CDR1 SGHTA, CDR2 FQGNSA. CDR3 length: 16 residues. Trimming shortened V by 2 bases and J by 5 bases, and 18 bases separated the two germline ends. The CDR3 DNA follows: TGTGCCAGCAGCTTATTCTGGCAGGGGAAGGGTGAGACCCAGTACTTC. This encodes CASSLFWQGKGETQYF.

The rearrangement uses TRBV12-3 or TRBV12-4 and TRBJ2-1, with TRBD2 matching over 13 bases. CDR3 length: 14 amino acids. The CDR3 region has the DNA TGTGTCACCGGGACTAGCGGGGTCTACAATGAGCAGTTCTTC. The encoded protein is CVTGTSGVYNEQFF.

As to this clonotype: The junction shows a germline mismatch at one end, possibly a read error. V gene TRBV7-7 combines with J gene TRBJ2-5; 9 bases align to TRBD2. The CDR3 covers 16 residues. Germline CDR1 is SSHAT and CDR2 is FNYEAQ (reference sequence). CDR3 DNA: TGTGCTAGCAGCTTAGCGGGGGAAGGCATCCAAGAGACCCAGTACTTC. Translation: CASSLAGEGIQETQYF.

DNA of the CDR3: TGTGCCAGCAGCCCACCCGGGACAGGGTTTGGTGGCTACACCTTC. Protein: CASSPPGTGFGGYTF. This chain joins TRBV7-6 and TRBJ1-2; TRBD1 matches at 9 bases. The trim removed 5 bases at V and 7 bases at J, leaving 11 bases unmatched. There are 15 residues in the CDR3. Germline CDR1 is SGHVS and CDR2 is FNYEAQ. The variable domain in full, completed from reference TRBV7-6 and TRBJ1-2, reads GAGVSQSPRYKVTKRGQDVALRCDPISGHVSLYWYRQALGQGPEFLTYFNYEAQQDKSGLPNDRFSAERPEGSISTLTIQRTEQRDSAMYRCASSPPGTGFGGYTFGSGTRLTVV.

The chain is built from TRBV7-3 and TRBJ2-1, with unresolved D. Per germline, CDR1 SGHTA and CDR2 FQGTGA. This CDR3 is built from 13 residues. V lost 0 bases, J lost 9 bases, and 9 bases lay in between. The CDR3, as DNA: TGTGCCAGCAGCTTAACCCAACAGAGTGAGCAGTTCTTC. Amino acids: CASSLTQQSEQFF.

CDR3 in DNA: TGCGCCAGCAGCTTGAACGGAAAACTGTTTTTT. Translating gives CASSLNGKLFF. This chain joins TRBV5-1 and TRBJ1-4; D ambiguous. The V gene's germline CDR1 is SGHRS and CDR2 YFSETQ. The CDR3 has 11 amino acids. The V end lost 1 base, the J end lost 10 bases, and 5 bases lay between the germline ends.

This sequence joins TRBV28 and TRBJ1-2; D call uncertain. Germline-derived CDR1 and CDR2 are MDHEN and SYDVKM. The length of the CDR3 is 17 residues. Trimming pared 3 bases from V and 6 bases from J, leaving 23 bases between. CDR3 bases: TGTGCCAGCAGTTTTAGCGGAACTCGGGAGGGCCGTCATGGCTACACCTTC. It specifies CASSFSGTREGRHGYTF.

This clonotype has a handful of counts. This chain joins TRBV29-1 and TRBJ2-7; a possible D gene is TRBD1 (6 bases). Germline V gene data show CDR1 as SQVTM and CDR2 as ANQGSEA. CDR3 size: 14 residues. Trimming removed 4 bases from V and 2 bases from J, with 15 bases in between. CDR3 bases: TGCAGCGTTGCAACACAGGGAATCCCCTACGAGCAGTACTTC. Translation gives CSVATQGIPYEQYF.

The chain carries TRBV5-6 and TRBJ1-2, with D unresolved. CDR3 length: 15 amino acids. V was cut by 2 bases and J by 4 bases, with 15 bases left in between. The germline CDR1 and CDR2 sequences are SGHDT and YYEEEE. DNA of the CDR3: TGTGCCAGCAGCTTTGTGTCGGAAGGTAGCTATGGCTACACCTTC. Protein product: CASSFVSEGSYGYTF.

This clonotype has only a few counts. This chain links TRBV29-1 with TRBJ1-5; D call uncertain. This CDR3 has 13 amino acids. The ends were cut back, 7 bases at V and 2 bases at J, with 12 bases in the middle. CDR1 SQVTM and CDR2 ANQGSEA come from the germline V gene. The CDR3 DNA is TGCAGCGCCTGGACTGGGGGCAATCAGCCCCAGCATTTT. Residues: CSAWTGGNQPQHF.

This clonotype was seen ten or more times. The chain is built from TRBV5-1 and TRBJ2-5; D may be TRBD2 (6 bases). This CDR3 has 14 amino acids. Germline V gives CDR1 SGHRS, CDR2 YFSETQ. V gave up 4 bases and J gave up 2 bases, with 12 bases separating them. CDR3 in DNA: TGCGCCAGCAGCCCCGGGACTCCACAAGAGACCCAGTACTTC. As protein: CASSPGTPQETQYF.

The chain recombines TRBV29-1 with TRBJ2-1; a possible D gene is TRBD2 (7 bases). Germline V CDR1 and CDR2: SQVTM, ANQGSEA. Trimming removed 4 bases from V and 7 bases from J, with 17 bases in between. The CDR3 totals 14 residues. The CDR3 nucleotides are TGCAGCGTTGTTCGGGGGGCCGGTGGGAATGAGCAGTTCTTC. This encodes CSVVRGAGGNEQFF.

This clonotype was counted once. The V call is TRBV6-5, the J call TRBJ2-1, with D possibly being TRBD1 or TRBD2 (5 bases each). V was cut by 3 bases and J by 9 bases, with 12 bases left in between. The CDR3 covers 13 residues. The V gene's germline CDR1 is MNHEY and CDR2 SVGAGI. The CDR3 spells CASSYTRAGEQFF. For the CDR3, the DNA is TGTGCCAGCAGTTATACCAGGGCGGGTGAGCAGTTCTTC.

Remarks on this clonotype: A much larger clonotype is one base distant, so this may be a read error. The chain is built from TRBV5-1 and TRBJ1-2; the match to TRBD1 covers 9 bases. Per the germline V gene, CDR1 is SGHRS and CDR2 is YFSETQ. The CDR3 runs 15 residues. V dropped 3 bases and J dropped 5; count of bases not matched to a gene: 8. The DNA of the CDR3 is TGCGCCAGCAGCTGGGATCCGGGACAGGGATATGGCTACACCTTC. This sequence encodes CASSWDPGQGYGYTF.

The gene calls are TRBV20-1 and TRBJ2-1, with D perhaps matching TRBD2 (5 bases). V shed 7 bases and J shed 9 bases, with 19 bases lying between them. This CDR3 has 13 residues. Per germline, CDR1 DFQATT and CDR2 SNEGSKA (reference sequence). CDR3 protein: CSGHWESGGEQFF. CDR3 sequence (DNA): TGCAGTGGCCACTGGGAGTCGGGTGGTGAGCAGTTCTTC.

Only one count was recorded for this clonotype. One junction end disagrees with the germline gene, perhaps due to a read error. The chain joins TRBV9 to TRBJ2-5, with D possibly being TRBD1 or TRBD2 (6 bases each). CDR3 size: 15 residues. Germline V gene sequence: CDR1 SGDLS, CDR2 YYNGEE. This chain's CDR3 is CASSVGGIVQETQYF. The CDR3 nucleotides are TGTGCCAGTAGCGTAGGGGGGATAGTTCAAGAGACCCAGTACTTC.

The J gene is TRBJ1-1, the V gene TRBV20-1; TRBD1 matches at 7 bases. From germline, CDR1 is DFQATT and CDR2 SNEGSKA (reference sequence). This CDR3 comprises 14 residues. V gave up 1 base and J gave up 0 bases; unmatched junction bases: 2. The DNA for the CDR3 is TGCAGTGCTAGAGGGGACAGTCTGAACACTGAAGCTTTCTTT. This codes for CSARGDSLNTEAFF.